This entry lists 12 T cell receptor beta chains sequenced from one sample in a study of vaccination effects on CD4 cells after COVID-19. Sequencing was performed with immunoSEQ multiplex PCR; in TCRdb, only in-frame clones are kept and a portion is missing. The sample carries roughly 64,000 clones, 72% recorded once. The antigens of these receptors remain unknown. Cultured cells yielded isolated CD4+ T cells after approximately nine days. The sample here was CD4+ T cells from PBMCs cultured without peptide, taken before COVID-19 vaccination. The receptors here all came from a human donor who had a prior SARS-CoV-2 infection.

The V call is TRBV12-5, the J call TRBJ2-1, with TRBD2 matching over 9 bases. The trim removed 2 bases at V and 7 bases at J, leaving 6 bases unmatched. Germline V gives CDR1 LGHNT, CDR2 FRNRAP. The CDR3 totals 15 residues. CDR3 bases: TGTGCTAGTGGTTTGCTGGATAGCGGGAGAAATGAGCAGTTCTTC. Its translation is CASGLLDSGRNEQFF.

This clone was found a few times. The chain is built from TRBV4-2 and TRBJ1-5; TRBD1 agrees at 8 bases. CDR3 length: 14 residues. The V gene's germline CDR1 is LGHNA and CDR2 YNFKEQ. V shed 4 bases, J shed 5 bases, and the junction held 4 bases outside the gene matches. The CDR3 region is CASSPDRGHQPQHF. The DNA for the CDR3 is TGTGCCAGCAGCCCTGACAGGGGCCATCAGCCCCAGCATTTT.

The rearrangement uses TRBV5-4 and TRBJ1-2; 8 bases are a match to TRBD1. Trimming at V came to 2 bases and at J to 0 bases, leaving 9 bases not matched to a gene. The germline V gene has CDR1 SGHNT and CDR2 YYREEE (reference sequence). This CDR3 is built from 17 residues. The CDR3 here is CASSLDHPGQANYGYTF. The DNA of the CDR3 is TGTGCCAGCAGCTTAGATCATCCGGGACAGGCTAACTATGGCTACACCTTC.

The chain is built from TRBV5-6 and TRBJ2-7; D is ambiguous. V was pared by 2 bases and J by 3 bases, with 18 bases between. The CDR3 spans 16 residues. Germline CDR1 reads SGHDT; CDR2 reads YYEEEE. CDR3 protein: CASSLTGDGFSYEQYF. DNA for the CDR3: TGTGCCAGCAGCTTAACGGGCGACGGTTTTAGCTACGAGCAGTACTTC.

V is TRBV9 and J is TRBJ2-2; D possibly corresponds to TRBD2 (5 bases). From germline, CDR1 is SGDLS and CDR2 YYNGEE. Deletions cut 6 bases from V and 4 bases from J, with 19 bases between. The CDR3 extends over 16 amino acids. The CDR3: CASTKSGWATTGELFF. CDR3 DNA: TGTGCCAGCACCAAAAGCGGCTGGGCTACCACCGGGGAGCTGTTTTTT.

As DNA, the CDR3 is TGTGCCAGCTCACCAGGTGCAGAAGCCCCGACCCAGTACTTC. Translated: CASSPGAEAPTQYF. This chain links TRBV18 with TRBJ2-5; D ambiguous. Between the trimmed V and J ends, which lost 2 bases and 7 bases, there was a span of 14 bases. The CDR3 spans 14 residues. Germline assignment: CDR1 KGHSH and CDR2 LQKENI.

The chain carries TRBV9 and TRBJ2-1, with 7 bases matching TRBD2. Germline lookup yields CDR1 SGDLS and CDR2 YYNGEE. V shed 3 bases and J 4 bases; nucleotides not matched to a gene: 10. The length of the CDR3 is 16 residues. In DNA form, the CDR3 reads TGTGCCAGCAGCGGTGGGACTATCTACGCGTACAATGAGCAGTTCTTC. Translating gives CASSGGTIYAYNEQFF.

The chain has TRBV5-8 and TRBJ1-3, with 7 bases identical to TRBD1. CDR3 size: 15 residues. J lost 0 bases, V lost 5 bases, and 5 bases had no gene match. Germline CDR1 and CDR2: SGHTS and YDEGEE. DNA of the CDR3: TGTGCCAGCAGGCCGACAGGGTCCTCTGGAAACACCATATATTTT. It encodes CASRPTGSSGNTIYF.

The rearrangement joins TRBV5-1 to TRBJ1-4; 7 positions agree with TRBD1. CDR1 and CDR2 (germline): SGHRS, YFSETQ. The CDR3 length is 13 residues. Trimming at V came to 8 bases and at J to 3 bases, leaving 4 bases not matched to a gene. This CDR3 reads CASQGQSNEKLFF. The CDR3 DNA reads TGCGCCAGTCAGGGACAGTCTAATGAAAAACTGTTTTTT.

The CDR3 nucleotides read TGTGCCAGCAGCTTCAGTCTAGCGGGAGGGCCAAGCTCCTACAATGAGCAGTTCTTC. Encoded protein: CASSFSLAGGPSSYNEQFF. The chain has TRBV7-9 and TRBJ2-1; TRBD2 matches at 12 bases. The ends lost 3 bases at V and 0 bases at J; junction bases unmatched: 9. This CDR3 comprises 19 residues. Per germline, CDR1 SEHNR and CDR2 FQNEAQ (reference sequence).

This chain connects TRBV5-1 to TRBJ1-4; 10 bases agree with TRBD1. The CDR3 covers 19 residues. The germline gives CDR1 SGHRS, CDR2 YFSETQ. The J segment lost 4 bases and the V segment lost 4 bases, leaving 16 bases of the junction unmatched. The CDR3: CASSRVERDRGFFNEKLFF. The CDR3 nucleotides are TGCGCCAGCAGCAGAGTGGAAAGGGACAGGGGCTTCTTTAATGAAAAACTGTTTTTT.

The V gene is TRBV11-1, the J gene TRBJ2-3; no clear D. CDR1 and CDR2 from the germline V gene are SGHAT and FQDESV (reference sequence). This CDR3 has 16 residues. The germline V and J ends were trimmed by 0 bases and 0 bases, with 10 bases remaining between them. CDR3 DNA: TGTGCCAGCAGCTTAGCCGCCTGGTCAAGCACAGATACGCAGTATTTT. Translating it yields CASSLAAWSSTDTQYF.